Listed here is a single TCR beta chain. The sample comes from a study of blood T cell repertoires in COVID-19. Produced via immunoSEQ multiplex PCR; TCRdb's table is partial and in-frame only. The sample holds hundreds of thousands of clones; about 88% are singletons and the top ten take around 9.5%. Participant age was about 18 to 100 years, and participants resided in about two dozen US areas. Participant-reported clinical history was the basis for cohort assignment. Per the germline V gene, CDR1 is MNHEY and CDR2 is SVGAGI. The length of the CDR3 is 13 residues. V was clipped by 5 bases and J by 6 bases, with 11 bases between them.

The sequenced sample was PBMCs or T cells enriched from blood (not recorded which). This chain joins TRBV6-5 and TRBJ1-5, with D possibly matching TRBD1 (5 bases). The TCR sequence derives from a woman in her forties who had recovered from COVID-19. This CDR3 reads CASSPRVSQPQHF. The CDR3 DNA follows: TGTGCCAGCAGTCCCAGGGTAAGTCAGCCCCAGCATTTT.